This T cell receptor (beta chain) originates from a study of blood T cell repertoires in COVID-19. Study overall: The analysed material was cDNA or gDNA that came from T cells, B-cell-depleted T cells, or PBMCs.

As handled by the study authors: Reference gene primer amplification gave estimated nucleated cell counts. Clones were sequenced by immunoSEQ multiplex PCR, and TCRdb holds only the in-frame ones, with some missing. Clonal size and the V and J genes are those of that table, whereas D and trimming came from the DNA. The sample lists more than 55,000 clones, around 84% occurring once. This CDR3 has 14 amino acids. Looked up from germline, CDR1 is SGHVS and CDR2 is FQNEAQ. The V and J ends lost 2 bases and 8 bases respectively, with 12 bases between them. Material: peripheral blood. This sequence was found in an elderly woman with acute or convalescent COVID-19. This chain joins TRBV7-8 and TRBJ2-2, with D possibly being TRBD2 (6 bases). The CDR3 here is CASSLFGSWGELFF. DNA of the CDR3: TGTGCCAGCAGCTTATTCGGGAGTTGGGGGGAGCTGTTTTTT.